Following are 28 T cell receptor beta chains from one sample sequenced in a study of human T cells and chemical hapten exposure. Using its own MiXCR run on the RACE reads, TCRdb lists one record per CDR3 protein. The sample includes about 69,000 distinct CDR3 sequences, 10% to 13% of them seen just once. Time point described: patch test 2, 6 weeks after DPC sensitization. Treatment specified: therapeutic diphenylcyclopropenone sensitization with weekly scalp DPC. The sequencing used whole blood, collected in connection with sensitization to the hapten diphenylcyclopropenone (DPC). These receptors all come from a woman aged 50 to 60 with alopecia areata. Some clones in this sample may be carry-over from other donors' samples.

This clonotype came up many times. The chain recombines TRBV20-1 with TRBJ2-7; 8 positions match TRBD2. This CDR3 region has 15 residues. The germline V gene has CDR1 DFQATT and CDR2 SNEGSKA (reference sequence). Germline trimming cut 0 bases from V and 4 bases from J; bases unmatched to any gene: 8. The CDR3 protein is CSARETGGPRYEQYF. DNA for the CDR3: TGCAGTGCTAGAGAGACGGGAGGGCCTAGGTACGAGCAGTACTTC.

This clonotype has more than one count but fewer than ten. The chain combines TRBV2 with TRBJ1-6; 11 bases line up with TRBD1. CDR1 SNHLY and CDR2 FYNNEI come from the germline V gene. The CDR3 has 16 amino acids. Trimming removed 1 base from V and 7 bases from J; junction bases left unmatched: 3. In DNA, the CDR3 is TGTGCCAGCAGTGAAGTGGGACAGGGGGGGAATTCACCCCTCCACTTT. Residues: CASSEVGQGGNSPLHF. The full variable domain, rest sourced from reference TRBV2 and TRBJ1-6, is EPEVTQTPSHQVTQMGQEVILRCVPISNHLYFYWYRQILGQKVEFLVSFYNNEISEKSEIFDDQFSVERPDGSNFTLKIRSTKLEDSAMYFCASSEVGQGGNSPLHFGNGTRLTVT.

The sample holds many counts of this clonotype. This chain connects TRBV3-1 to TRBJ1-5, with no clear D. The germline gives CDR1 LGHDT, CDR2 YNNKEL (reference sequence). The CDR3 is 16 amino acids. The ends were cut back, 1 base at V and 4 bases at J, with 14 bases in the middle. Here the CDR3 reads CASSQGVPRANQPQHF. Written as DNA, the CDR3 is TGTGCCAGCAGCCAAGGGGTTCCCCGGGCTAATCAGCCCCAGCATTTT. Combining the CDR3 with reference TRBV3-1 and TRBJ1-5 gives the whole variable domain DTAVSQTPKYLVTQMGNDKSIKCEQNLGHDTMYWYKQDSKKFLKIMFSYNNKELIINETVPNRFSPKSPDKAHLNLHINSLELGDSAVYFCASSQGVPRANQPQHFGDGTRLSIL.

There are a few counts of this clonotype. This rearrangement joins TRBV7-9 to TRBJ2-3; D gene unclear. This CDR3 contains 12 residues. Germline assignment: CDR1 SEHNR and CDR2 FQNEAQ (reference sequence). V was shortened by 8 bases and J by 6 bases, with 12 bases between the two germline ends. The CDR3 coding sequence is TGTGCCAGCCGCGCCAGCTCTGATACGCAGTATTTT. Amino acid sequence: CASRASSDTQYF.

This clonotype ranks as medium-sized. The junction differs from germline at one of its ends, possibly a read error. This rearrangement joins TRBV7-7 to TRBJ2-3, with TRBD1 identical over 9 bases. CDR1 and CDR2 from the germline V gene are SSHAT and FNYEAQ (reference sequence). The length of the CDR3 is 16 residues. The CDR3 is CASSLGTGSSTDTQYF. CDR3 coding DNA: TGTGCTAGCAGCTTAGGGACAGGGTCTAGCACAGATACGCAGTATTTT.

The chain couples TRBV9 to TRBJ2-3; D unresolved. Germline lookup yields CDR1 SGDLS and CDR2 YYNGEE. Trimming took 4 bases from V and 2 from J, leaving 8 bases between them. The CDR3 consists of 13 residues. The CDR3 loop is CASSLSSTDTQYF. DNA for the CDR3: TGTGCCAGCAGCCTCTCTTCCACAGATACGCAGTATTTT.

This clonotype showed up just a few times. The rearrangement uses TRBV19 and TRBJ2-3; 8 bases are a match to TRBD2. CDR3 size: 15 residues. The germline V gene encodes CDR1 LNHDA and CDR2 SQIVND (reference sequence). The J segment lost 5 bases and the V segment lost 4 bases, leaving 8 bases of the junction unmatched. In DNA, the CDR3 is TGTGCCAGTAGTACCCAAGCGGGAGCTCGAGATACGCAGTATTTT. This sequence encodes CASSTQAGARDTQYF.

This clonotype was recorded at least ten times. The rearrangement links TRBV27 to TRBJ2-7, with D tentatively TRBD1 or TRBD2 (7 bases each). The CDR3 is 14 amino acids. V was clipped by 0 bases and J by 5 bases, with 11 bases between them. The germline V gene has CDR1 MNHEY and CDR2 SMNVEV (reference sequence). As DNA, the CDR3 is TGTGCCAGCAGTTTATCCAGGGGGGGCGACGAGCAGTACTTC. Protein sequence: CASSLSRGGDEQYF.

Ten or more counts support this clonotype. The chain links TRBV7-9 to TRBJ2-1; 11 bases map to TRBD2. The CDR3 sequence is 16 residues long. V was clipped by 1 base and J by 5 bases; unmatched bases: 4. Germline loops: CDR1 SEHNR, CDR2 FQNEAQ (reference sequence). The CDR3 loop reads CASSLGGTSGNNEQFF. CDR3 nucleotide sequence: TGTGCCAGCAGCTTAGGGGGGACTAGCGGAAACAATGAGCAGTTCTTC. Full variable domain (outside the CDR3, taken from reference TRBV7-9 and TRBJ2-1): DTGVSQNPRHKITKRGQNVTFRCDPISEHNRLYWYRQTLGQGPEFLTYFQNEAQLEKSRLLSDRFSAERPKGSFSTLEIQRTEQGDSAMYLCASSLGGTSGNNEQFFGPGTRLTVL.

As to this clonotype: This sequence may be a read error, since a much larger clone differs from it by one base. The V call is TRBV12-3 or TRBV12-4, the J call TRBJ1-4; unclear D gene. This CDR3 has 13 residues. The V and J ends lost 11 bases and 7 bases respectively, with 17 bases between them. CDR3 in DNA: TGTGCCTGCACCCATAAGGCGGGTGAAAAACTGTTTTTT. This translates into CACTHKAGEKLFF.

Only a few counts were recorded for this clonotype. The CDR3 region is CASSANILPRTGGGTEAFF. The CDR3 bases are TGTGCCAGCAGCGCTAATATTTTGCCCCGGACAGGGGGAGGAACTGAAGCTTTCTTT. This sequence joins TRBV2 and TRBJ1-1; 10 bases align to TRBD1. V was pared by 6 bases and J by 5 bases, with 21 bases of the junction left unmatched. Germline-derived CDR1 and CDR2 are SNHLY and FYNNEI. This CDR3 comprises 19 residues.

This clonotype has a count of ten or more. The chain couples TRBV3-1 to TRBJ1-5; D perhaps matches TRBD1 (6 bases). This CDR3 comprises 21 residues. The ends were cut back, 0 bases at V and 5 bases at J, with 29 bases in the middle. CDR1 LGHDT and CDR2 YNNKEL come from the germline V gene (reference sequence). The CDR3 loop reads CASSQDPGGQGVPFGYQPQHF. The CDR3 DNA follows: TGTGCCAGCAGCCAAGATCCGGGGGGGCAGGGAGTACCTTTTGGTTATCAGCCCCAGCATTTT.

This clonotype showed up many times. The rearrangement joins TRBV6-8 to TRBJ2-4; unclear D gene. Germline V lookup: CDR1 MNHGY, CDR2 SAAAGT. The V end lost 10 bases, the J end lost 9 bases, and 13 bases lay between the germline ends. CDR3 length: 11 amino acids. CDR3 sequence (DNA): TGTGCCACCGGGCCGGTTGGCATTCAGTACTTC. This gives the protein CATGPVGIQYF.

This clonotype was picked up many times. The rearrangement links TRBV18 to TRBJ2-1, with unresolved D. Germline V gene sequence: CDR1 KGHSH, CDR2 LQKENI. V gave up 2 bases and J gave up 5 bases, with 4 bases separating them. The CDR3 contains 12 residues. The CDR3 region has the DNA TGTGCCAGCTCACCAGACCACAATGAGCAGTTCTTC. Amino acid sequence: CASSPDHNEQFF.

CDR3 residues: CASSLSAGGYNEQFF. DNA of the CDR3: TGTGCCAGCAGCTTATCGGCGGGAGGTTACAATGAGCAGTTCTTC. V gene TRBV7-3 combines with J gene TRBJ2-1; TRBD2 aligns across 8 bases. This CDR3 is 15 amino acids long. Germline V gene sequence: CDR1 SGHTA, CDR2 FQGTGA. J lost 4 bases, V lost 2 bases, and 4 bases had no gene match.

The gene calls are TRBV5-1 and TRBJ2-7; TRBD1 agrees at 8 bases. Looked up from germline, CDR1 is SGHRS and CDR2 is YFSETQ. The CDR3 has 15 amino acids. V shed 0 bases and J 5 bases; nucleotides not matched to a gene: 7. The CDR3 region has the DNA TGCGCCAGCAGCTTGGAGGGGACAGGTCCCGACGAGCAGTACTTC. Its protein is CASSLEGTGPDEQYF.

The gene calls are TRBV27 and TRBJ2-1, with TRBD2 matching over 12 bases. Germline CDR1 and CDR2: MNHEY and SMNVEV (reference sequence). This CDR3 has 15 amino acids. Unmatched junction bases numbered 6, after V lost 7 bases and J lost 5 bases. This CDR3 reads CASTPLAGGNNEQFF. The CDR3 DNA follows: TGTGCCAGCACCCCGCTAGCGGGAGGGAACAATGAGCAGTTCTTC.

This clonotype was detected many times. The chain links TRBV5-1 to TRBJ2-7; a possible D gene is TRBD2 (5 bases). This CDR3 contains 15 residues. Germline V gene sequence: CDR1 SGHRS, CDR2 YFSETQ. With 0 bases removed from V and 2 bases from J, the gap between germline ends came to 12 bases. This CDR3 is CASSLVRALTYEQYF. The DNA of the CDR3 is TGCGCCAGCAGCTTGGTGAGGGCTCTTACCTACGAGCAGTACTTC.

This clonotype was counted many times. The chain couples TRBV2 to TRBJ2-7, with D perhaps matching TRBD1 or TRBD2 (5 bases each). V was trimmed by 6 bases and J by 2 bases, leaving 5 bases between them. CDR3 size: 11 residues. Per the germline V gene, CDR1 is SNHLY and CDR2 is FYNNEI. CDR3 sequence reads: CASRGPYEQYF. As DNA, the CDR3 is TGTGCCAGCAGGGGACCCTACGAGCAGTACTTC.

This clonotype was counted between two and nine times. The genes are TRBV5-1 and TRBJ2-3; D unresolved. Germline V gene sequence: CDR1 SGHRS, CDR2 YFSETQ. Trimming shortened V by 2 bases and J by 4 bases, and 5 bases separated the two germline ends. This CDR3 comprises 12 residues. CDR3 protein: CASSFAADTQYF. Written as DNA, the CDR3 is TGCGCCAGCAGCTTCGCCGCAGATACGCAGTATTTT.

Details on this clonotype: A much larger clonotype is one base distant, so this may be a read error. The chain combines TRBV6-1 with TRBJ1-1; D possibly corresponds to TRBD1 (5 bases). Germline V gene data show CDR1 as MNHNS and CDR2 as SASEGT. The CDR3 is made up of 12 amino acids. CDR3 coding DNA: TGTGTCAGCACCGAGGGGCGGGGCGCGGCTTTCTTT. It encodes CVSTEGRGAAFF.

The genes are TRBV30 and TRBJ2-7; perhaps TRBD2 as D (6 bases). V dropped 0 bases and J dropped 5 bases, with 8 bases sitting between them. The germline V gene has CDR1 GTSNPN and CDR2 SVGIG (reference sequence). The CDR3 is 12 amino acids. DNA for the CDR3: TGTGCCTGGAGTGTAGGAGGGAACGAGCAGTACTTC. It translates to CAWSVGGNEQYF.

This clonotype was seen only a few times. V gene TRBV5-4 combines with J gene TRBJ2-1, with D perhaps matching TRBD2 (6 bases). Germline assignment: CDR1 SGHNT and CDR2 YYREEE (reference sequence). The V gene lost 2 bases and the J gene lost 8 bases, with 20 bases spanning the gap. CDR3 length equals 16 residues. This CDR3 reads CASSLQPGLHPHEQFF. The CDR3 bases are TGTGCCAGCAGCTTACAACCGGGACTCCACCCCCATGAGCAGTTCTTC.

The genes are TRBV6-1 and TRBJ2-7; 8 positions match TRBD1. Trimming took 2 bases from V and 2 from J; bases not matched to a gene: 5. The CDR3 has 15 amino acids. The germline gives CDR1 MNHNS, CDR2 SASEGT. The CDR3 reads CASSEMGQVTYEQYF. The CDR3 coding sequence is TGTGCCAGCAGTGAAATGGGACAGGTAACCTACGAGCAGTACTTC.

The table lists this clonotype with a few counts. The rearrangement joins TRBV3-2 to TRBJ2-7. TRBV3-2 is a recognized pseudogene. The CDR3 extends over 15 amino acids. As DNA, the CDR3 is TGTGCCAGCAGCCTCCAACCCTACGGTGCCTACGAGCAGTACTTC. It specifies CASSLQPYGAYEQYF.

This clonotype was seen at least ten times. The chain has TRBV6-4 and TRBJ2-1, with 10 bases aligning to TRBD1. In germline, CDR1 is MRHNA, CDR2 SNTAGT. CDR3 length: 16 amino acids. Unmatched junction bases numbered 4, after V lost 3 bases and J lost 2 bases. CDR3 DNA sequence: TGTGCCAGCAGTGAACGGGACAGGGGCCCCTACAATGAGCAGTTCTTC. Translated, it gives CASSERDRGPYNEQFF.

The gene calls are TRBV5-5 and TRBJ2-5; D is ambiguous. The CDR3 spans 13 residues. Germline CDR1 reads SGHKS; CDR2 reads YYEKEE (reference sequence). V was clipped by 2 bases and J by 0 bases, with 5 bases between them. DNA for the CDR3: TGTGCCAGCAGCTTATCACACCAAGAGACCCAGTACTTC. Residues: CASSLSHQETQYF.

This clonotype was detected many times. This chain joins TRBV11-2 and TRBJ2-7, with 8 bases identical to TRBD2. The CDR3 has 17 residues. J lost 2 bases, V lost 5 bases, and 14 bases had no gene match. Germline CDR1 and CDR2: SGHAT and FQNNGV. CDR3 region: CASSILADFTRPYEQYF. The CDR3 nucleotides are TGTGCCAGCAGCATACTAGCGGACTTCACAAGACCCTACGAGCAGTACTTC.